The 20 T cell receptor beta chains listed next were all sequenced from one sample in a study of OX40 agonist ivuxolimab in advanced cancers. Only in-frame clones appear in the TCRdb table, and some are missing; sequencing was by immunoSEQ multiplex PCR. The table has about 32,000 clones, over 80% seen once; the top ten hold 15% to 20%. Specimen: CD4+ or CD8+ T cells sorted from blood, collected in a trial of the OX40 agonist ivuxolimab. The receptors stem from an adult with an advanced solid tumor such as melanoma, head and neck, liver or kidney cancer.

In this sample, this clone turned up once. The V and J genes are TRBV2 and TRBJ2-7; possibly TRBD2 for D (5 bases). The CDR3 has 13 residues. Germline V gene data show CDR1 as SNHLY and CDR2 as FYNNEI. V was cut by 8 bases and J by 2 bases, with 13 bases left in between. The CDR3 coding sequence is TGTGCCAGCGGGAGAACAGAGGCCTACGAGCAGTACTTC. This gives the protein CASGRTEAYEQYF. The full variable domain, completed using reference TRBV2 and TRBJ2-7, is EPEVTQTPSHQVTQMGQEVILRCVPISNHLYFYWYRQILGQKVEFLVSFYNNEISEKSEIFDDQFSVERPDGSNFTLKIRSTKLEDSAMYFCASGRTEAYEQYFGPGTRLTVT.

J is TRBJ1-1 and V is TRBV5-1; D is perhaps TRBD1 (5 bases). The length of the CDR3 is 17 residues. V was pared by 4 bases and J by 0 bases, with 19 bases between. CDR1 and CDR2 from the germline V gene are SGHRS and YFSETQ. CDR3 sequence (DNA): TGCGCCAGCAGCCTCCGGGGCAGAAGCACCTTGAACACTGAAGCTTTCTTT. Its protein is CASSLRGRSTLNTEAFF.

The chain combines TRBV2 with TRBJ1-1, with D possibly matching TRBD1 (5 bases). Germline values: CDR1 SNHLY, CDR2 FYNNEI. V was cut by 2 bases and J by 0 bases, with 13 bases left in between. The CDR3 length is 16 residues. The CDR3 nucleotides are TGTGCCAGCAGTGAATTCGGGACGGATATGAACACTGAAGCTTTCTTT. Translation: CASSEFGTDMNTEAFF.

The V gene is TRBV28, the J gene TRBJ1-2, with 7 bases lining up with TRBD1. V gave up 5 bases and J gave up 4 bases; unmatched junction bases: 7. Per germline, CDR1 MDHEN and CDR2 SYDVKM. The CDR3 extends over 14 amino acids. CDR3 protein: CASSPSGTVYGYTF. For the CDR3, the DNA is TGTGCCAGCAGTCCGTCCGGGACAGTCTATGGCTACACCTTC.

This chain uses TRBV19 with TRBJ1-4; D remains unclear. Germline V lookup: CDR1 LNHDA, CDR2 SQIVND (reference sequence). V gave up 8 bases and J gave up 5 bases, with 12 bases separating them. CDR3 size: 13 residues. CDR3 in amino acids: CASGPGRNEKLFF. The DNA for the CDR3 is TGTGCCAGTGGACCAGGTCGGAATGAAAAACTGTTTTTT.

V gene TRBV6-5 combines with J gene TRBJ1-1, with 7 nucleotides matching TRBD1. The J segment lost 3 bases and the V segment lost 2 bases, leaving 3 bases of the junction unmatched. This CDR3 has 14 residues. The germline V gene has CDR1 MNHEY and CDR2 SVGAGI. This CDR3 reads CASSYATGYTEAFF. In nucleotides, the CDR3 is TGTGCCAGCAGTTACGCGACAGGGTACACTGAAGCTTTCTTT.

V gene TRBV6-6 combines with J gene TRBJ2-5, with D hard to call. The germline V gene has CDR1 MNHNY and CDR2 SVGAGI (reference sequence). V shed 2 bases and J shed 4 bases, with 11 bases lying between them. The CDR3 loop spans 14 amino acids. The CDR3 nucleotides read TGTGCCAGCAGTTACGGGGTGGATGCAGAGACCCAGTACTTC. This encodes CASSYGVDAETQYF.

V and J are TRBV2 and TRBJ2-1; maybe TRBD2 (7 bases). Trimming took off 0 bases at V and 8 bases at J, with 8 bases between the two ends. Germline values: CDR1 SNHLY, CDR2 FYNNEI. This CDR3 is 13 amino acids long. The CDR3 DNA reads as TGTGCCAGCAGTGAAGCAGGGGGGGATGAGCAGTTCTTC. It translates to CASSEAGGDEQFF.

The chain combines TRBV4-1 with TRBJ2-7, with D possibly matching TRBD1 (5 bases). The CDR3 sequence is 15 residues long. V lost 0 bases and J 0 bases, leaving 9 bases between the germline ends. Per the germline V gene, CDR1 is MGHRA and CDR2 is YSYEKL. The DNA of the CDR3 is TGCGCCAGCAGCCAAGAGGACATACTCTCCTACGAGCAGTACTTC. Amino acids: CASSQEDILSYEQYF.

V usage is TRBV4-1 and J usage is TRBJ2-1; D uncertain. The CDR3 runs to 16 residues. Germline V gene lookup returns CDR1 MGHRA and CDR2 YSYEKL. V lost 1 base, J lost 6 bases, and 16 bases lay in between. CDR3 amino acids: CASSQVPTGNVNEQFF. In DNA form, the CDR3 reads TGCGCCAGCAGCCAAGTCCCAACCGGTAACGTCAATGAGCAGTTCTTC.

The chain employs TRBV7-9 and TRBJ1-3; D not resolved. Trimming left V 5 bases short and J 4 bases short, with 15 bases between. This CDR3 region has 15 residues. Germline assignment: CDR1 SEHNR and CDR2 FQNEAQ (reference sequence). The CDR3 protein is CASSTTSERGNTIYF. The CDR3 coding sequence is TGTGCCAGCAGCACCACATCCGAGAGAGGAAACACCATATATTTT.

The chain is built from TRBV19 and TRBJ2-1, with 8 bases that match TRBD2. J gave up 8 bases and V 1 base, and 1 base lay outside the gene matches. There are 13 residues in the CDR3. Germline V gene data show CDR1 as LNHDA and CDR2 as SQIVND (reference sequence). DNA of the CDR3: TGTGCCAGTAGTATAGCAGCGGGAGATGAGCAGTTCTTC. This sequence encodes CASSIAAGDEQFF.

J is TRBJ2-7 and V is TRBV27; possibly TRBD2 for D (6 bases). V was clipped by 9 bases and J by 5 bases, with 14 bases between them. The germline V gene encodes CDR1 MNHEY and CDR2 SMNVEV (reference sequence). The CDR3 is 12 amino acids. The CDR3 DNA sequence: TGTGCCAGTGGGCGACTAGTCCACGAGCAGTACTTC. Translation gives CASGRLVHEQYF.

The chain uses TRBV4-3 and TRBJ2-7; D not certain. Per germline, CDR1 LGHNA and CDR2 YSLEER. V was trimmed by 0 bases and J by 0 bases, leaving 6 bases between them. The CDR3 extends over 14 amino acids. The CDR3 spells CASSQEASSYEQYF. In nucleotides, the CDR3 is TGCGCCAGCAGCCAAGAAGCGAGCTCCTACGAGCAGTACTTC.

CDR3 sequence reads: CASSQGSWNQETQYF. The CDR3 bases are TGCGCCAGCAGCCAAGGTAGCTGGAACCAAGAGACCCAGTACTTC. J is TRBJ2-5 and V is TRBV4-1; D remains ambiguous. The V gene's germline CDR1 is MGHRA and CDR2 YSYEKL. The V end lost 1 base, the J end lost 0 bases, and 9 bases lay between the germline ends. The CDR3 spans 15 residues.

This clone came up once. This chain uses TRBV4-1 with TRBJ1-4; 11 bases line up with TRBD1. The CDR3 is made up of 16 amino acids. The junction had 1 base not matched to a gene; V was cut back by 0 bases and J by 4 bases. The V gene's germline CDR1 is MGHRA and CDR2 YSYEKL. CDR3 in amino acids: CASSQEGTGGNEKLFF. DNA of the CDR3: TGCGCCAGCAGCCAAGAGGGGACAGGGGGTAATGAAAAACTGTTTTTT.

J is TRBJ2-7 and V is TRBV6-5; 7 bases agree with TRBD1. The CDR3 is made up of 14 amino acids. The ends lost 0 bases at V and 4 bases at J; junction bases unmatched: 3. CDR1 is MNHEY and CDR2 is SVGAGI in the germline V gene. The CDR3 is CASSYSDRVYEQYF. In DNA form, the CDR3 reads TGTGCCAGCAGTTACTCAGACAGGGTATACGAGCAGTACTTC.

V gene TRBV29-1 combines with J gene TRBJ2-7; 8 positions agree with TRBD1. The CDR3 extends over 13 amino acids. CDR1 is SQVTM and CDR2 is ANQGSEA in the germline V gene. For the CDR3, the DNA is TGCAGTTACAGGGGGACAGGCTCCTACGAGCAGTACTTC. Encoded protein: CSYRGTGSYEQYF.

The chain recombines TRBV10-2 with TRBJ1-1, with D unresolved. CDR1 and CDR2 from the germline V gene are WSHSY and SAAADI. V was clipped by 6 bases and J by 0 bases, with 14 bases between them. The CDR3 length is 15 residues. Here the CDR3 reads CASSRSRALNTEAFF. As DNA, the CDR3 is TGCGCCAGCAGCCGGTCTAGGGCCTTGAACACTGAAGCTTTCTTT.

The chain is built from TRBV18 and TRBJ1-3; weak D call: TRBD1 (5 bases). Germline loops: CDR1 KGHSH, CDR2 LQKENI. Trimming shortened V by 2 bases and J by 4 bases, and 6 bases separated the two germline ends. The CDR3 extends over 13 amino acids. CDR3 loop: CASSPGGGNTIYF. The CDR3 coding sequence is TGTGCCAGCTCACCAGGGGGAGGAAACACCATATATTTT.